The rows below give T cell receptor beta chains drawn from one sample of a study of T cell repertoires in cytomegalovirus infection. These receptors are not linked to any known antigen. MiXCR, applied by TCRdb to the reads, yields one record per CDR3 protein. The sample has roughly 78,000 distinct CDR3 sequences, 40% seen once. The sample here was CD8+ T cells from cultured PBMCs, taken from culture after CMV antigen stimulation. Receptor source: a human donor in good health (CMV status not recorded). Some clones in this sample may be carry-over from other donors' samples. Each CDR3 is given with its conserved first and last residue. Fields, in order: D gene, J gene, clone size, V gene, CDR3 protein, CDR3 DNA. The D gene is left open where the match is weak. Expanded clones get a size class; other rows say once, few or many, or leave the size out.

TRBD1	TRBJ2-1	-	TRBV5-1	CASSLGDRESSNEQFF	TGCGCCAGCAGCTTGGGGGACAGGGAATCCAGCAATGAGCAGTTCTTC
-	TRBJ1-1	once	TRBV5-1	CASRSTDDTEAFF	TGCGCCAGCCGCTCGACCGATGACACTGAAGCTTTCTTT
-	TRBJ2-5	-	TRBV6-5	CASSSGQDQETQYF	TGTGCCAGCAGTTCTGGGCAGGACCAAGAGACCCAGTACTTC
TRBD1	TRBJ1-1	-	TRBV7-9	CASSFGTGGREAFF	TGTGCCAGCAGCTTTGGGACAGGGGGCCGAGAAGCTTTCTTT
TRBD2	TRBJ2-7	-	TRBV6-6	CASSYPGGYEQYF	TGTGCCAGCAGTTACCCGGGAGGCTACGAGCAGTACTTC
TRBD2	TRBJ2-1	-	TRBV25-1	CASSAWTSGGNEQFF	TGTGCCAGCAGTGCCTGGACTAGCGGGGGGAATGAGCAGTTCTTC
TRBD1	TRBJ2-2	-	TRBV27	CASSPHPGTGVAGELFF	TGTGCCAGCAGTCCACATCCCGGGACAGGGGTGGCCGGGGAGCTGTTTTTT
TRBD1	TRBJ2-1	few	TRBV7-2	CASSGGTGNYNEQFF	TGTGCCAGCAGCGGGGGGACAGGGAACTACAATGAGCAGTTCTTC
-	TRBJ2-3	many	TRBV7-2	CASSPDFTTDTQYF	TGTGCCAGCAGCCCAGACTTTACCACAGATACGCAGTATTTT
TRBD1	TRBJ2-1	few	TRBV4-1	CASSPWTGGINEQFF	TGCGCCAGCAGCCCTTGGACAGGGGGCATCAATGAGCAGTTCTTC
TRBD2	TRBJ2-3	-	TRBV6-6	CASSYRAGGGSGSTDTQYF	TGTGCCAGCAGTTACCGAGCGGGGGGGGGATCCGGAAGCACAGATACGCAGTATTTT
-	TRBJ1-5	-	TRBV19	CASSMGGRGDQPQHF	TGTGCCAGTAGTATGGGGGGTCGAGGCGATCAGCCCCAGCATTTT
-	TRBJ2-7	once	TRBV2	CASSGRGPYEQYF	TGTGCCAGCAGTGGTAGAGGGCCCTACGAGCAGTACTTC
TRBD2	TRBJ2-1	few	TRBV3-1	CASSLPQLPGLAGASSYNEQFF	TGTGCCAGCAGCCTTCCACAACTCCCGGGACTAGCGGGGGCGAGCTCCTACAATGAGCAGTTCTTC
TRBD1	TRBJ1-2	-	TRBV12-3/TRBV12-4	CANSLSGTGVGLNYGYTF	TGTGCCAACAGTTTATCGGGGACAGGGGTGGGCCTAAACTATGGCTACACCTTC
-	TRBJ1-2	few	TRBV27	CASSLSTEGVYGYTF	TGTGCCAGCAGTTTAAGTACCGAGGGCGTCTATGGCTACACCTTC
TRBD1	TRBJ2-7	few	TRBV6-5	CASSATGSYEQYF	TGTGCCAGCAGCGCGACAGGGTCCTACGAGCAGTACTTC
TRBD1	TRBJ2-3	-	TRBV13	CASSLSDRDPTVTQYF	TGTGCCAGCAGCTTATCTGACAGGGACCCCACAGTTACGCAGTATTTT
TRBD1	TRBJ1-6	few	TRBV7-9	CASSLGQVRSPLHF	TGTGCCAGCAGCCTGGGACAGGTCCGTTCACCCCTCCACTTT
-	TRBJ2-4	few	TRBV27	CASSLQGGGGNIQYF	TGTGCCAGCAGTTTGCAGGGGGGCGGGGGAAACATTCAGTACTTC
-	TRBJ1-2	many	TRBV28	CASSNYGYTF	TGTGCCAGCAGCAACTATGGCTACACCTTC
-	TRBJ2-1	few	TRBV5-4	CATGTEARNEQFF	TGTGCCACAGGGACCGAGGCCCGCAATGAGCAGTTCTTC
-	TRBJ2-1	few	TRBV6-5	CASSYPLEAKNGTQYNEQFF	TGTGCCAGCAGTTACCCACTCGAGGCAAAGAACGGGACACAGTACAATGAGCAGTTCTTC
TRBD2	TRBJ2-3	-	TRBV6-8	CASSRRDRSGTDTQYF	TGTGCCAGCAGTCGCCGGGACCGTAGCGGGACAGATACGCAGTATTTT
TRBD1	TRBJ1-3	-	TRBV7-8	CASSTGTGAGNTIYF	TGTGCCAGCAGCACCGGGACAGGGGCTGGAAACACCATATATTTT